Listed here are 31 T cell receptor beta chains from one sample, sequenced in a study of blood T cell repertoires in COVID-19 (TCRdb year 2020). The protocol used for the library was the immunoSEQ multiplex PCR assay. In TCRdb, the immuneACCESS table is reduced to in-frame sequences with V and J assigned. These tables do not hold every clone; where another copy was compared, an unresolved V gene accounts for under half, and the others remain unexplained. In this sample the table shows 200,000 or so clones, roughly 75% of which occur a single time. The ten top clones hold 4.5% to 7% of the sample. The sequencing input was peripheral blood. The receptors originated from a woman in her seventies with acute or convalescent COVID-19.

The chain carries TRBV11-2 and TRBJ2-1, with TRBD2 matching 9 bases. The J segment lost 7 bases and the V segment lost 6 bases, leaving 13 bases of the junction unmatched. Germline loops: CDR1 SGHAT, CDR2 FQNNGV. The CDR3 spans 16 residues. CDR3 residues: CASRARSGSSLNEQFF. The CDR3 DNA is TGTGCCAGCAGAGCACGTAGCGGGAGTTCTCTAAATGAGCAGTTCTTC.

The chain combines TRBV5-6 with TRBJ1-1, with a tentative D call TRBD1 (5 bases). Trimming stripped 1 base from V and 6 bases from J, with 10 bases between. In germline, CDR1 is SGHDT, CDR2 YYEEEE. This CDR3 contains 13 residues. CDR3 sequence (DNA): TGTGCCAGCAGCTTGCGGCGGACACCTGAAGCTTTCTTT. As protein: CASSLRRTPEAFF. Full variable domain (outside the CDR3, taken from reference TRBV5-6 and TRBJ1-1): DAGVTQSPTHLIKTRGQQVTLRCSPKSGHDTVSWYQQALGQGPQFIFQYYEEEERQRGNFPDRFSGHQFPNYSSELNVNALLLGDSALYLCASSLRRTPEAFFGQGTRLTVV.

CDR3 sequence reads: CASSAPGGGRNIQYF. CDR3 DNA: TGTGCCAGCAGTGCCCCCGGGGGGGGCAGAAACATTCAGTACTTC. The J gene is TRBJ2-4, the V gene TRBV27; 8 nucleotides agree with TRBD2. The ends lost 5 bases at V and 6 bases at J; junction bases unmatched: 9. CDR1 and CDR2 (germline): MNHEY, SMNVEV (reference sequence). The CDR3 consists of 15 residues.

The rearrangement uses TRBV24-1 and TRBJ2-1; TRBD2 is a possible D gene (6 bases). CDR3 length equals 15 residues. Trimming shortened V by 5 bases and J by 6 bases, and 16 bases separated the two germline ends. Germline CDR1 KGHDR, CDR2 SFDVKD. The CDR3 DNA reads TGTGCCACCAGTGGAGTTCGGGACGGGAGCAATGAGCAGTTCTTC. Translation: CATSGVRDGSNEQFF.

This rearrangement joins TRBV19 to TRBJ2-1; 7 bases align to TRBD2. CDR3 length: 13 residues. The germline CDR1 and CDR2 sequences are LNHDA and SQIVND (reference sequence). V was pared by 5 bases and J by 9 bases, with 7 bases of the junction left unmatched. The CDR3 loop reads CASSVREGREQFF. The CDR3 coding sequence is TGTGCCAGTAGTGTGAGGGAGGGCCGTGAGCAGTTCTTC.

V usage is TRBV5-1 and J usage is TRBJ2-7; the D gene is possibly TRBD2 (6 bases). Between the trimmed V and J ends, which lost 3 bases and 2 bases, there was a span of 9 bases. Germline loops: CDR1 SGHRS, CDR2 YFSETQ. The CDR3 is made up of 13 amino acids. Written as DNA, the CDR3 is TGCGCCAGCAGCTGGGGGGTGCCCTACGAGCAGTACTTC. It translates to CASSWGVPYEQYF.

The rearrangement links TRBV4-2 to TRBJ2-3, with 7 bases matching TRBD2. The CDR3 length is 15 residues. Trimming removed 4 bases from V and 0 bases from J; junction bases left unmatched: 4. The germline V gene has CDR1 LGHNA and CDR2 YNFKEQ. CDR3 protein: CASSPSGSSTDTQYF. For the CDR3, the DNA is TGTGCCAGCAGCCCTAGCGGTTCTAGCACAGATACGCAGTATTTT.

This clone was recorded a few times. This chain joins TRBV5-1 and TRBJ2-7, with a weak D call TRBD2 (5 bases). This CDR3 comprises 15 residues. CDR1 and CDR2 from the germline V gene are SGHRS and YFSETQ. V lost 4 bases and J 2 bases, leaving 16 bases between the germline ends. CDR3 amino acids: CASSGKSGATYEQYF. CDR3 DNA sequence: TGCGCCAGCAGCGGGAAGAGCGGCGCCACCTACGAGCAGTACTTC. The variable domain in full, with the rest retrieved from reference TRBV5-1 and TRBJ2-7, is KAGVTQTPRYLIKTRGQQVTLSCSPISGHRSVSWYQQTPGQGLQFLFEYFSETQRNKGNFPGRFSGRQFSNSRSEMNVSTLELGDSALYLCASSGKSGATYEQYFGPGTRLTVT.

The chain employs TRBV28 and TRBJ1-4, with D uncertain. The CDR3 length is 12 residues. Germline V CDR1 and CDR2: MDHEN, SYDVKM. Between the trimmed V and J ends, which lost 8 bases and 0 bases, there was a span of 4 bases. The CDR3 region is CASRATNEKLFF. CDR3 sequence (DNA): TGTGCCAGCCGAGCAACTAATGAAAAACTGTTTTTT.

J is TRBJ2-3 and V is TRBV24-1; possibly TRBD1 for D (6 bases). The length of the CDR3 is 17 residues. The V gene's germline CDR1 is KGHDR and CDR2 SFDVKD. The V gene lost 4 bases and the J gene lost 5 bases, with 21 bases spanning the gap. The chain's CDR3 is CATSDSGPGKGEDTQYF. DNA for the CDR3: TGTGCCACCAGTGACTCAGGGCCCGGGAAGGGGGAAGATACGCAGTATTTT.

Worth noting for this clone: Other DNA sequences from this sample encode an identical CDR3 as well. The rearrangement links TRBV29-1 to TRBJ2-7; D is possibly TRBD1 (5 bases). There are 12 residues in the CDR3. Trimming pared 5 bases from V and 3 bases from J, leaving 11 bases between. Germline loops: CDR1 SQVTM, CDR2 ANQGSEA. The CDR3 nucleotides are TGCAGCGTTCAAGGGGCGCTCTACGAGCAGTACTTC. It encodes CSVQGALYEQYF.

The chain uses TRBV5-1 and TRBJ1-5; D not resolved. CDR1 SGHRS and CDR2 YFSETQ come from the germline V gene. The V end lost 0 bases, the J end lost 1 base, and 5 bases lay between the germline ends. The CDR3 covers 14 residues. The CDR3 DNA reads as TGCGCCAGCAGCTTGGGACAAAGCAATCAGCCCCAGCATTTT. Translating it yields CASSLGQSNQPQHF. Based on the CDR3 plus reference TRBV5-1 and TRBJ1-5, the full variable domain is KAGVTQTPRYLIKTRGQQVTLSCSPISGHRSVSWYQQTPGQGLQFLFEYFSETQRNKGNFPGRFSGRQFSNSRSEMNVSTLELGDSALYLCASSLGQSNQPQHFGDGTRLSIL.

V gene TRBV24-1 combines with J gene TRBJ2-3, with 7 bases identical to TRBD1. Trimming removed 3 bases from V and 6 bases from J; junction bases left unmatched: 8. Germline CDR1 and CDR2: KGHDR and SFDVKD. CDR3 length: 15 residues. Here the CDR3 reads CATSDPDRVSDTQYF. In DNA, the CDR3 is TGTGCCACCAGTGATCCCGACAGGGTTTCGGATACGCAGTATTTT.

CDR3 in amino acids: CASSQDVETGGTGELFF. DNA for the CDR3: TGTGCCAGCAGCCAAGATGTCGAGACCGGGGGGACCGGGGAGCTGTTTTTT. J is TRBJ2-2 and V is TRBV3-1 (or the pseudogene TRBV3-2); 7 positions match TRBD2. CDR1 and CDR2 from the germline V gene are LGHDT and YNNKEL (reference sequence). CDR3 length: 17 residues. V lost 0 bases, J lost 5 bases, and 9 bases stayed unmatched.

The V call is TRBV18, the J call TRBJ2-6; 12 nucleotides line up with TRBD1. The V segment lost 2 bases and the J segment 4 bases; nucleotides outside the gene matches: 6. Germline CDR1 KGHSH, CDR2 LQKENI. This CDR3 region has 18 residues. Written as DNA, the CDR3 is TGTGCCAGCTCACCATTGGGACAGGGGGCAGGAGGGGCCAACGTCCTGACTTTC. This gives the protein CASSPLGQGAGGANVLTF. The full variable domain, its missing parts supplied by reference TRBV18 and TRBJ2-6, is NAGVMQNPRHLVRRRGQEARLRCSPMKGHSHVYWYRQLPEEGLKFMVYLQKENIIDESGMPKERFSAEFPKEGPSILRIQQVVRGDSAAYFCASSPLGQGAGGANVLTFGAGSRLTVL.

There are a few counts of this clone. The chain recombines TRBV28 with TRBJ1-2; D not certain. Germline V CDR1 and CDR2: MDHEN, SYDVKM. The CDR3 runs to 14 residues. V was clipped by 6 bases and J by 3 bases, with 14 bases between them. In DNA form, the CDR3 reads TGTGCCAGCAGACCCTCCGGGAATGACTATGGCTACACCTTC. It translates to CASRPSGNDYGYTF.

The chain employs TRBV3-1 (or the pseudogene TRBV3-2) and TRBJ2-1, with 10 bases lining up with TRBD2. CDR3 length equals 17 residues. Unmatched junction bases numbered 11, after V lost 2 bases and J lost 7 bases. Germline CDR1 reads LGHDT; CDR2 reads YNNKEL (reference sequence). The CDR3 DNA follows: TGTGCCAGCAGCCAACTTCCTCTAGCGGGAGCAGGGAATGAGCAGTTCTTC. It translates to CASSQLPLAGAGNEQFF.

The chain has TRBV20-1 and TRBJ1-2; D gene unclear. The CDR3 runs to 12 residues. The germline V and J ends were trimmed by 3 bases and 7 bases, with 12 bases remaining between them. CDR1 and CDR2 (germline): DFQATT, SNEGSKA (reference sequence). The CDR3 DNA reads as TGCAGTGCTAGTAAGCCGGGTGGTGGCTACACCTTC. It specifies CSASKPGGGYTF.

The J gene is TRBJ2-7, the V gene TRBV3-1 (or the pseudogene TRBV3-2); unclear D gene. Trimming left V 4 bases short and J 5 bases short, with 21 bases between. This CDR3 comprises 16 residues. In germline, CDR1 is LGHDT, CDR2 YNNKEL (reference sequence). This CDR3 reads CASSPSTQTSMDEQYF. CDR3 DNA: TGTGCCAGCAGCCCCTCTACTCAGACAAGCATGGACGAGCAGTACTTC.

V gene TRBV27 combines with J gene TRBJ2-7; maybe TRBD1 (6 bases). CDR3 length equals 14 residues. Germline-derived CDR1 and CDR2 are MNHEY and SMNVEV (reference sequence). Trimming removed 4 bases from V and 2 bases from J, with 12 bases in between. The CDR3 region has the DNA TGTGCCAGCAGTTCTGGGGACACTCCCTACGAGCAGTACTTC. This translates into CASSSGDTPYEQYF.

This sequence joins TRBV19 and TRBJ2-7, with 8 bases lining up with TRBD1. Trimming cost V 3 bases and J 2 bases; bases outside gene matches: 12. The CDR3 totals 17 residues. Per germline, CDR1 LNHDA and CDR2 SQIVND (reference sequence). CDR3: CASSISSPATGAYEQYF. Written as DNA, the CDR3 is TGTGCCAGTAGTATTTCTAGTCCTGCGACAGGGGCCTACGAGCAGTACTTC.

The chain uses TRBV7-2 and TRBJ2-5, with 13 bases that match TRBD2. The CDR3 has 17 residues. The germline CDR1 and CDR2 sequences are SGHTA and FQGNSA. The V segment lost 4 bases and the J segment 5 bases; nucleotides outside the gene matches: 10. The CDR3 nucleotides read TGTGCCAGCAGCTGGGGTCGCACTAGCGGGAGGGGGGAGACCCAGTACTTC. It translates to CASSWGRTSGRGETQYF. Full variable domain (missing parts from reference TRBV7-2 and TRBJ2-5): GAGVSQSPSNKVTEKGKDVELRCDPISGHTALYWYRQSLGQGLEFLIYFQGNSAPDKSGLPSDRFSAERTGGSVSTLTIQRTQQEDSAVYLCASSWGRTSGRGETQYFGPGTRLLVL.

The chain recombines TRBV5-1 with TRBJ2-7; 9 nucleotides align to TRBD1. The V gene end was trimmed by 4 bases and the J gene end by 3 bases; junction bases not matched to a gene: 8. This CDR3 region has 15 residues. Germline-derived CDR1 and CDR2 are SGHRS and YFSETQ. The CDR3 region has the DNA TGCGCCAGCAGCCTCACCGGGACAGGGAGCTACGAGCAGTACTTC. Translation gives CASSLTGTGSYEQYF.

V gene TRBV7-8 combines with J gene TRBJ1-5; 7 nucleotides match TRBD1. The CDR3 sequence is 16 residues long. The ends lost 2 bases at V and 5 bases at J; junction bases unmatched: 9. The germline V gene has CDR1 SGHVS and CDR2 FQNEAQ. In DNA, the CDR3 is TGTGCCAGCAGCTTAAAGTCAAGGGGGCGGGATCAGCCCCAGCATTTT. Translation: CASSLKSRGRDQPQHF.

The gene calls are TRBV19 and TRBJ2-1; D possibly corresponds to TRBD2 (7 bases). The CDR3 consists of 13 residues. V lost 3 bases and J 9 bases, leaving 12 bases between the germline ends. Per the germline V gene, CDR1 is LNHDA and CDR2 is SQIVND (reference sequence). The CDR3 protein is CASSIEGGGEQFF. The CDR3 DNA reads TGTGCCAGTAGTATTGAGGGAGGGGGTGAGCAGTTCTTC. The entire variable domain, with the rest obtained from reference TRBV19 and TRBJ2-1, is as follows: DGGITQSPKYLFRKEGQNVTLSCEQNLNHDAMYWYRQDPGQGLRLIYYSQIVNDFQKGDIAEGYSVSREKKESFPLTVTSAQKNPTAFYLCASSIEGGGEQFFGPGTRLTVL.

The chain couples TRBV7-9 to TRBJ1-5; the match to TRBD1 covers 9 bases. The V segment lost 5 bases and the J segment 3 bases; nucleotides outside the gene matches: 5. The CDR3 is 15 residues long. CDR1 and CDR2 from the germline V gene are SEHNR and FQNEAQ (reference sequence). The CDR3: CASSHGTGINQPQHF. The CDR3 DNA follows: TGTGCCAGCAGCCATGGGACAGGGATCAATCAGCCCCAGCATTTT.

The CDR3 reads CASSPPQGRFVGEQYF. CDR3 bases: TGTGCCAGCAGTCCCCCGCAGGGAAGGTTCGTTGGCGAGCAGTACTTC. The rearrangement joins TRBV27 to TRBJ2-7, with D possibly matching TRBD1 (5 bases). With 5 bases removed from V and 6 bases from J, the gap between germline ends came to 23 bases. Germline CDR1 is MNHEY and CDR2 is SMNVEV (reference sequence). This CDR3 region has 16 residues.

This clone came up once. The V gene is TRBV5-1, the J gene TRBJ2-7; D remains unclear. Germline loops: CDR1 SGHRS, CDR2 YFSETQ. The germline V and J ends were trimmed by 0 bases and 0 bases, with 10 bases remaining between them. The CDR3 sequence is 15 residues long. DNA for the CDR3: TGCGCCAGCAGCTTGGCTCGAACAAGCTCCTACGAGCAGTACTTC. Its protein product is CASSLARTSSYEQYF.

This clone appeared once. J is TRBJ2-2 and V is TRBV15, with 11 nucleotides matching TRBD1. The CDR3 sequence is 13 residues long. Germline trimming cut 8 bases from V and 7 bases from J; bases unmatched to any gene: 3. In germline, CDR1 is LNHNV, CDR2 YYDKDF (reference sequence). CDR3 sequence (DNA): TGTGCCACCGGACAGGGGGCGGTCGGGGAGCTGTTTTTT. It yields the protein CATGQGAVGELFF.

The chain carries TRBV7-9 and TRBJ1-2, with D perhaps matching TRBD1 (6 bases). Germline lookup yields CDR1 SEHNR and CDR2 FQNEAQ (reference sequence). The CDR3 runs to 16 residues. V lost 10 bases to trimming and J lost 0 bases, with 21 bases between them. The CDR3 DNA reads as TGTGCCACCTCAGGGTGGGGGGGCACTCCTAACTATGGCTACACCTTC. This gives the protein CATSGWGGTPNYGYTF.

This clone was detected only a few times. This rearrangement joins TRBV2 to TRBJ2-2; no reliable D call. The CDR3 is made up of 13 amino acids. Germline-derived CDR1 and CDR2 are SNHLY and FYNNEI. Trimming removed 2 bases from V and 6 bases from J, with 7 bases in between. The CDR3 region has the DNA TGTGCCAGCAGTGAACTATACGCCGGGGAGCTGTTTTTT. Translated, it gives CASSELYAGELFF.